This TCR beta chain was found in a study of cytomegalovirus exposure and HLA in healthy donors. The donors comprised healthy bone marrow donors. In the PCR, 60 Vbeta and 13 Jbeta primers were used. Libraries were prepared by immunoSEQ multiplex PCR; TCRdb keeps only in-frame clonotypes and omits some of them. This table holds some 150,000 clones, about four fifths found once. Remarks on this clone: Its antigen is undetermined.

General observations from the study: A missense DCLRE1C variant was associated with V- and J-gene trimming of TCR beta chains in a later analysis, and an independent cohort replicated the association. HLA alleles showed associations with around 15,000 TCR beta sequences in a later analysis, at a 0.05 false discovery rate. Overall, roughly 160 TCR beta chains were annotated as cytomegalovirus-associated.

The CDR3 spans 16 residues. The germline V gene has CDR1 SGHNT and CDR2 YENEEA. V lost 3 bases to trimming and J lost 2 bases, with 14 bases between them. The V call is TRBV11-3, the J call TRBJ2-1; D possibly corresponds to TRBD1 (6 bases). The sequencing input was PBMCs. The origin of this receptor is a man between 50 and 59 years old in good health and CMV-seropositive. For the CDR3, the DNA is TGTGCCAGCAGCTTCGGGTTAACAGGGACCTACAATGAGCAGTTCTTC. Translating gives CASSFGLTGTYNEQFF.